This record looks at one T cell receptor beta chain sequence and its context. This clonotype came up a few times. The specificity of this receptor is unknown. No clone much larger than this one lies a single base away; base qualities are absent. This specimen comes from a study of blood T cells in healthy people across ages (dated by TCRdb to about 2015). General notes on the study: Template switching captured roughly one uniquely barcoded TCR beta cDNA molecule per two T cells in model experiments. The study measured age-related changes in TCR beta repertoire diversity using deep sequencing normalized with unique cDNA molecular identifiers. The donors were split into four age groups: young (average 16 years), middle-aged (over 35), aged (about 62) and long-lived (about 74). Donors of different ages were randomly distributed across sequencing lanes to avoid experimental bias. Using the same blood draw, the study looked at two additional independent replicas of 1 million unique cDNA reads for two donors, one aged 18 to 30 and the other aged 80 or older.

The library was built by means of 5' RACE. TCRdb names Illumina HiSeq 2500 as the instrument used. A second PCR of about 6 to 11 cycles was performed with a sample-barcoded 5' primer and a J-beta primer mix. A unique molecular identifier was introduced onto each TCR beta cDNA molecule by a template-switch 5' adaptor carrying 12 random nucleotides. Each sample yielded at least 3 million CDR3-containing paired-end reads. The Mint cDNA synthesis kit, primed by a TRBC-specific oligonucleotide, was used to synthesize first-strand cDNA from all RNA. Following uracil-DNA glycosylase treatment, all cDNA underwent a first 18-cycle PCR with the universal primers M1SS and BC2_uni_R. The authors' analysis ran thus. For normalization, 1 million high-quality reads were randomly selected from each sample, with every read carrying a distinct molecular identifier. Reads sharing molecular identifiers were discarded rather than binned into consensus sequences. MiTCR, with a Q25 quality threshold and the strictest error-elimination algorithm, was used for CDR3 identification, clonotype clustering and error correction. Lower-bound total TCR beta diversity was estimated with a nonparametric unseen species model using Euler transformation. TCRdb redid the processing of the public reads, applying fastp at Q25 and MiXCR, and retained in-frame beta chains. CDR3 protein duplicates are merged, each entry listing the most common genes and DNA. Clone size and V and J calls follow TCRdb, not the original study. This sample lists under 950,000 distinct CDR3 sequences; about a fifth were detected once. The ten largest clonotypes hold around a fifth of the sample.

The donors were a few dozen Caucasian individuals from Russia, aged roughly 6 to 90 years, who were systemically healthy. About 10 milliliters of peripheral blood were collected from each donor into EDTA-treated Vacutainer tubes. Ficoll-Paque density-gradient centrifugation was used to isolate PBMCs, with at least 7 million per sample. Total RNA was extracted from PBMCs with Trizol reagent, with at least 5.5 micrograms obtained per sample. Naive CD45RAhigh/CD27high T cell percentages were measured by flow cytometry on a PBMC aliquot from every donor. Study-wide conclusions, independent of this receptor: Estimates of total diversity based on one million sequenced T cells were considered lower bounds and underestimates. Since profiling was done on bulk unsorted PBMCs, naive and antigen-experienced compartments could not be conclusively compared. The long-lived group showed more naive CD4+ T cells, fewer expanded clones and increased TCR diversity than the aged group, suggesting age selection. As age increased, observed TCR beta diversity per million T cells dropped in a roughly linear way, and a significant reduction was already evident by age 40. Donor CMV infection status was unknown, potentially confounding age-related changes in expanded clonotypes. A strong correlation was found between observed TCR beta diversity and the percentage of naive T cells measured by flow cytometry.

Input material: blood. This TCR derives from an older man in good health.

The nucleotide sequence reads TGCAGTGCTAGAACGGACAACAATGAGCAGTTCTTC. It translates to CSARTDNNEQFF. The chain joins TRBV20-1 to TRBJ2-1; 5 matching bases give a weak D call of TRBD1. Trimming at the junction amounts to 2 bases on V and 5 bases on J, and the germline ends lie 7 bases apart. Counted from cysteine to phenylalanine, this CDR3 has 12 amino acids. CDR3 DNA only is kept here, 36 bases in frame from base 1. CDR1 and CDR2, per the germline V gene (reference sequence), are DFQATT and SNEGSKA.